The 12 T cell receptor beta chains given below trace back to one sample, sequenced in a study of shared clonotypes between healthy human individuals. TCRdb keeps only in-frame clones here, not all; method: immunoSEQ multiplex PCR. The sample holds hundreds of thousands of clones, 90% to 98% seen once. The source material was memory CD8+ T cells sorted from blood. Subset described: CD45RO+ cells pooled with CCR7-negative TemRA cells. The origin of the receptors is a man under 40 in good health.

In its sample, this clone was seen a few times. The chain employs TRBV7-9 and TRBJ1-2, with 7 bases aligning to TRBD1. The CDR3 has 13 amino acids. V dropped 8 bases and J dropped 7; count of bases not matched to a gene: 10. Germline lookup yields CDR1 SEHNR and CDR2 FQNEAQ (reference sequence). The CDR3 sequence: CASGEQGRGGYTF. For the CDR3, the DNA is TGTGCCAGCGGCGAACAGGGGAGGGGTGGCTACACCTTC.

The chain combines TRBV5-1 with TRBJ2-3; D remains ambiguous. CDR1 is SGHRS and CDR2 is YFSETQ in the germline V gene. This CDR3 comprises 12 residues. V gave up 3 bases and J gave up 4 bases, with 6 bases separating them. The CDR3 protein is CASSWTSDTQYF. CDR3 DNA: TGCGCCAGCAGCTGGACGTCAGATACGCAGTATTTT.

This rearrangement joins TRBV6-1 to TRBJ2-3; the D gene is possibly TRBD1 (6 bases). The germline V gene has CDR1 MNHNS and CDR2 SASEGT. V was clipped by 2 bases and J by 1 base, with 13 bases between them. CDR3 length equals 16 residues. CDR3 sequence: CASSEWEAGGTDTQYF. The CDR3 DNA reads as TGTGCCAGCAGTGAATGGGAAGCAGGGGGCACAGATACGCAGTATTTT.

A note on this clone: Other DNA sequences in the sample encode the same CDR3. This rearrangement joins TRBV2 to TRBJ1-3; D remains ambiguous. Trimming took 3 bases from V and 4 from J, leaving 4 bases between them. Germline V CDR1 and CDR2: SNHLY, FYNNEI. The CDR3 is 12 residues long. CDR3 protein: CASSDSGNTIYF. CDR3 nucleotide sequence: TGTGCCAGCAGTGACAGCGGAAACACCATATATTTT.

This sequence joins TRBV19 and TRBJ1-1; D is uncertain. The CDR3 spans 13 residues. Trimming took 2 bases from V and 1 from J, leaving 5 bases between them. CDR1 and CDR2 (germline): LNHDA, SQIVND (reference sequence). DNA of the CDR3: TGTGCCAGTAGTATAAACGGGAACACTGAAGCTTTCTTT. This sequence encodes CASSINGNTEAFF.

The chain carries TRBV28 and TRBJ1-1, with 7 bases lining up with TRBD1. This CDR3 region has 15 residues. J lost 2 bases, V lost 2 bases, and 5 bases had no gene match. The V gene's germline CDR1 is MDHEN and CDR2 SYDVKM. CDR3 residues: CASSLPGGINTEAFF. CDR3 coding DNA: TGTGCCAGCAGTTTACCAGGGGGAATTAACACTGAAGCTTTCTTT.

The gene calls are TRBV6-5 and TRBJ1-1, with unresolved D. The germline V and J ends were trimmed by 5 bases and 0 bases, with 4 bases remaining between them. The CDR3 contains 12 residues. Germline lookup yields CDR1 MNHEY and CDR2 SVGAGI. The CDR3 loop reads CASSGVNTEAFF. CDR3 in DNA: TGTGCCAGCAGTGGGGTGAACACTGAAGCTTTCTTT.

About this clone itself: Other DNA sequences in this sample translate to the same CDR3. V and J are TRBV6-1 and TRBJ1-2; D is ambiguous. Per germline, CDR1 MNHNS and CDR2 SASEGT. The CDR3 extends over 12 amino acids. The ends were cut back, 7 bases at V and 7 bases at J, with 13 bases in the middle. The CDR3 here is CASTQAPGGYTF. The CDR3 DNA follows: TGTGCCAGCACCCAAGCCCCCGGTGGCTACACCTTC.

The rearrangement joins TRBV6-5 to TRBJ2-3, with 8 bases aligning to TRBD2. The germline CDR1 and CDR2 sequences are MNHEY and SVGAGI. Trimming removed 0 bases from V and 4 bases from J; junction bases left unmatched: 6. The CDR3 is 16 residues long. The CDR3, as DNA: TGTGCCAGCAGTTACTCTCCGGGAGGGAGCCCAGATACGCAGTATTTT. Its protein is CASSYSPGGSPDTQYF.

This chain connects TRBV2 to TRBJ2-1; D gene ambiguous. Per germline, CDR1 SNHLY and CDR2 FYNNEI. The CDR3 has 13 amino acids. Between the trimmed V and J ends, which lost 3 bases and 7 bases, there was a span of 10 bases. The CDR3 region is CASSEARANEQFF. DNA of the CDR3: TGTGCCAGCAGTGAGGCCCGGGCTAATGAGCAGTTCTTC.

The rearrangement links TRBV5-1 to TRBJ2-1; either TRBD1 or TRBD2 may fit D (8 bases each). The germline V gene has CDR1 SGHRS and CDR2 YFSETQ. The CDR3 consists of 16 residues. Trimming shortened V by 7 bases and J by 1 base, and 18 bases separated the two germline ends. In DNA form, the CDR3 reads TGCGCCAGCTCCCGGGGGGGACAGGTTTCCTACAATGAGCAGTTCTTC. It translates to CASSRGGQVSYNEQFF.

This chain's CDR3 is CASSVSGSGNTIYF. CDR3 DNA: TGTGCCAGCAGCGTGTCGGGCTCTGGAAACACCATATATTTT. The rearrangement uses TRBV9 and TRBJ1-3; D is unclear. The length of the CDR3 is 14 residues. Per germline, CDR1 SGDLS and CDR2 YYNGEE. Trimming shortened V by 2 bases and J by 0 bases, and 6 bases separated the two germline ends.